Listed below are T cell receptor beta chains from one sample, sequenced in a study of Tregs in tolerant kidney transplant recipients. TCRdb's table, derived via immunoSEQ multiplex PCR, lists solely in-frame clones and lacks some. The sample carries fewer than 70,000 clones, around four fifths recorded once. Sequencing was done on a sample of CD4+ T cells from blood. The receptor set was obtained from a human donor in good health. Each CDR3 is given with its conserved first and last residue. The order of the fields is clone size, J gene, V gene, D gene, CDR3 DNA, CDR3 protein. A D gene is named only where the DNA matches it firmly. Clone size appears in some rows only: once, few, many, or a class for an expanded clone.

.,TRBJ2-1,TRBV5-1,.,TGCGCCAGCAGCTTGGTAGGGACCACCTACAATGAGCAGTTCTTC,CASSLVGTTYNEQFF
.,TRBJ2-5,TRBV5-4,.,TGTGCCAGCAGCTTGCCTGGGGGCTCAGCTCAAGAGACCCAGTACTTC,CASSLPGGSAQETQYF
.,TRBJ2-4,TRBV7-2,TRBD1,TGTGCCAGCAGCAAACGGACAGGGATAGCCAAAAACATTCAGTACTTC,CASSKRTGIAKNIQYF
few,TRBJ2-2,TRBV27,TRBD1,TGTGCCAGCAGCCGGGGGGACAGGGGGCGCGGCGGGGAGCTGTTTTTT,CASSRGDRGRGGELFF
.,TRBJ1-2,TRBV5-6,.,TGTGCCAGCAGCCTATCCACAGTTTACTATGGCTACACCTTC,CASSLSTVYYGYTF
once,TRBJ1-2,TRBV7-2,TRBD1,TGTGCCAGCAGCTACTCCGGGACAGCTGTCTATGGCTACACCTTC,CASSYSGTAVYGYTF
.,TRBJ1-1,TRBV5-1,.,TGCGCCAGCAGCTTGAACTGGGGCTCGAACACTGAAGCTTTCTTT,CASSLNWGSNTEAFF
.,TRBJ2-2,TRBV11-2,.,TGTGCCAGCAGCTTTCAGGGAGGGGAGCTGTTTTTT,CASSFQGGELFF
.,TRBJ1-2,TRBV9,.,TGTGCCAGCAGCGTAGCTGGGGGCGCGACCGGTGGCTACACCTTC,CASSVAGGATGGYTF
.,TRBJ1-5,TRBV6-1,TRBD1,TGTGCCAGCAGTGGCCGGGACAGGGGTGCGAGACAGCCCCAGCATTTT,CASSGRDRGARQPQHF
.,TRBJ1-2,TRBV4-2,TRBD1,TGTGCCAGCAGCCCGACAGGGGGCTCCCTCTATGGCTACACCTTC,CASSPTGGSLYGYTF
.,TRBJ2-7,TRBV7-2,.,TGTGCCAGCAGCTTAGGAAGGGCTCTCGGCTACGAGCAGTACTTC,CASSLGRALGYEQYF
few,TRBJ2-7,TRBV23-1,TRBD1,TGCGCCAGCGGACGGACAGGTAAAGCGTACGAGCAGTACTTC,CASGRTGKAYEQYF
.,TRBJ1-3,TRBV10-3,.,TGTGCCATCAGTGCAGAACAGCATGGAAACACCATATATTTT,CAISAEQHGNTIYF
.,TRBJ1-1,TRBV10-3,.,TGTGCCATCAGTGAGTCGCGACAAGACACTGAAGCTTTCTTT,CAISESRQDTEAFF
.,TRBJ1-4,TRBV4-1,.,TGCGCCAGCAGCCACCTGGGGGAAAAACTGTTTTTT,CASSHLGEKLFF
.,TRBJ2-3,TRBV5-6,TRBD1,TGTGCCAGCAGCGCGCAGGGGGCAGATACGCAGTATTTT,CASSAQGADTQYF